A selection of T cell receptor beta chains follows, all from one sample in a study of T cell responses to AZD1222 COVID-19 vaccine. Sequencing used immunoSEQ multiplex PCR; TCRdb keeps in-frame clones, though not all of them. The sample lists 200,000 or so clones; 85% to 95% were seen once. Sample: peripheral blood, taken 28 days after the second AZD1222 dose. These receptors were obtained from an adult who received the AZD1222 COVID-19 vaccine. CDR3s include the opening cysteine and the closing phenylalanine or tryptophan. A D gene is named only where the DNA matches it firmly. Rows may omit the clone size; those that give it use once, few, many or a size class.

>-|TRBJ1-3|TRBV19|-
TGTGCCAGCGGGTCCCAGGCCTCTGGAAACACCATATATTTT
CASGSQASGNTIYF
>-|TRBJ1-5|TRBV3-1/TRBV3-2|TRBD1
TGTGCCAGCAGCTCACGACAGGGTAGTTCCCAGCATTTT
CASSSRQGSSQHF
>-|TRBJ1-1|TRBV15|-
TGTGCCACCAGCAGAGATAGGCCTGAAGCTTTCTTT
CATSRDRPEAFF
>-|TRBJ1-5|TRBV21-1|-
TGTGCCAGCAGCGCACAGGGGGAGCATTTTCAGCCCCAGCATTTT
CASSAQGEHFQPQHF
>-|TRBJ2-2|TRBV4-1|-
TGCGCCAGCAGCCAATGGGTGGGGGCCGCGAACACCGGGGAGCTGTTTTTT
CASSQWVGAANTGELFF
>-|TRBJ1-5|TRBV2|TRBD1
TGTGCCACTCACCGGGACAGGGCAGATAATCAGCCCCAGCATTTT
CATHRDRADNQPQHF
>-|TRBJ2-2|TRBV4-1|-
TGCGCCAGCAGCCGGTACGGGACGCCGAACACCGGGGAGCTGTTTTTT
CASSRYGTPNTGELFF
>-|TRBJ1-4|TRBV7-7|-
TGTGCCAGCAGCTGGTATCAGGGTGAAAAACTGTTTTTT
CASSWYQGEKLFF
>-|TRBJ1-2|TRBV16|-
TGTGCCAGCAGCCAATCGGAAAGGAGTCTTGGCTACACCTTC
CASSQSERSLGYTF
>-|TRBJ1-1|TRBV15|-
TGTGCCACCAGCAGAGACAGTTTGGTGGGGATGAACACTGAAGCTTTCTTT
CATSRDSLVGMNTEAFF
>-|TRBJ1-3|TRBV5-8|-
TGTGCCAGCAGCTTGGACGGGGGCGCGACTGGAAACACCATATATTTT
CASSLDGGATGNTIYF
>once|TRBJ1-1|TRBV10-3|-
TGTGCCATCAGTGATCGGCTTCGGGGCACTGAAGCTTTCTTT
CAISDRLRGTEAFF
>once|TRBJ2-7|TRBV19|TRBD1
TGTGCCAGTAGTAACCCGGACAGGGAAGGATTAGGGGAGCAGTACTTC
CASSNPDREGLGEQYF
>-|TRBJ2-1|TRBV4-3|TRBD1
TGCGCCAGCAGCCAAGGACAGGGTGCCTACAATGAGCAGTTCTTC
CASSQGQGAYNEQFF
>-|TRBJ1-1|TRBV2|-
TGTGCCAGTTCAGGACAGACGAACACTGAAGCTTTCTTT
CASSGQTNTEAFF
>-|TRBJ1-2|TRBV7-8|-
TGTGCCAGCAGCTTAGTTGCAGAGTCGGATGGCTACACCTTC
CASSLVAESDGYTF
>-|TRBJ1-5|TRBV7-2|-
TGTGCCAGCAGCTCTCAGGGGTTTGGGACCCAGCATTTT
CASSSQGFGTQHF
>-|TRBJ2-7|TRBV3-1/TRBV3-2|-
TGTGCCAGCAGCCCAGTCATCCGGGTTAGCTCCTACGAGCAGTACTTC
CASSPVIRVSSYEQYF
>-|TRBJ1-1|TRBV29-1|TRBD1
TGCAGCGTTGGACAGGGGACGAACACTGAAGCTTTCTTT
CSVGQGTNTEAFF
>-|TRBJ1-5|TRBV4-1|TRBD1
TGCGCCAGCAGCCGGGCGGAGGGACAGATGAGCGGCCAGCATTTT
CASSRAEGQMSGQHF
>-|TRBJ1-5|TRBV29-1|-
TGCAGCGTTTTACAGGGAAGCAATCAGCCCCAGCATTTT
CSVLQGSNQPQHF
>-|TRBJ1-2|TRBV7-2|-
TGTGCCAGCAGCCTGTCAGGGTTCGGCTATGGCTACACCTTC
CASSLSGFGYGYTF
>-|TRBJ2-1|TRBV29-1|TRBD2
TGCAGCGTTGAGGTACTAGCGGGGGGGCCATGGGAGCAGTTCTTC
CSVEVLAGGPWEQFF
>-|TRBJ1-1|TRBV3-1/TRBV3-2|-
TGTGCCAGCAGCCAGGGTCCGGGAATGAACACTGAAGCTTTCTTT
CASSQGPGMNTEAFF
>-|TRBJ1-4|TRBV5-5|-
TGTGCCAGCAGCCTGGGGACAACTTATGAAAAACTGTTTTTT
CASSLGTTYEKLFF
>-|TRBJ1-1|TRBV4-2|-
TGTGCCAGCAGCCAAGATCTCAGACAGCCCCGTGCTTTCTTT
CASSQDLRQPRAFF
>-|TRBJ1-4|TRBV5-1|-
TGCGCCAGCACCCTGGCCCATACAGCATACCCAGAAAAACTGTTTTTT
CASTLAHTAYPEKLFF
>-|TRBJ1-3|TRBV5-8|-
TGTGCCAGCAGCTTGAACGGCCGCTCAAACACCATATATTTT
CASSLNGRSNTIYF
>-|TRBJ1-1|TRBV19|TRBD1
TGTGCCAGTAGTCCACAGGGGGGTTACACTGAAGCTTTCTTT
CASSPQGGYTEAFF
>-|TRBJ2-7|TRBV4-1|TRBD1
TGCGCCAGCAGCCAAGCCCCGGGACAGACTTACGAGCAGTACTTC
CASSQAPGQTYEQYF
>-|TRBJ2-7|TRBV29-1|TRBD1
TGCAGCGTTGAAGGCGAGGGACCCGGGACAGGGGAGGCCTACGAGCAGTACTTC
CSVEGEGPGTGEAYEQYF
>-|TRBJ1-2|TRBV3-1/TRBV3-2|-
TGTGCCAGCAGCCAGAACAGCCACTATGGCTACACCTTC
CASSQNSHYGYTF
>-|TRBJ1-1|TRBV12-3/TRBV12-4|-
TGTGCCAGCAGTTTAACGGCCAACACTGAAGCTTTCTTT
CASSLTANTEAFF
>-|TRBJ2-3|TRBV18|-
TGTGCCAGCTCACCAACACCGGGCCCTCAGTCGGGCACAGATACGCAGTATTTT
CASSPTPGPQSGTDTQYF
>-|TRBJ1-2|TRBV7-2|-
TGTGCCAGCAGCTTCCAGAGAAACTATGGCTACACCTTC
CASSFQRNYGYTF
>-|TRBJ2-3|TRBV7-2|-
TGTGCCAGCACCAATGGGCAGGCCTCAGATACGCAGTATTTT
CASTNGQASDTQYF